The clone carrying this TCR beta chain was counted ten times or more. The sample belongs to a study of T cells in Graves' hyperthyroidism and ophthalmopathy. V was shortened by 4 bases and J by 8 bases, with 17 bases between the two germline ends. Germline V CDR1 and CDR2: KGHDR, SFDVKD. The CDR3 has 15 residues. Researchers amplified the TCR beta CDR3 regions from RNA transcripts. The HTBI primer set drove a first-round RT-PCR of the TCR CDR3. TCRdb reprocessed the multiplex PCR reads with MiXCR, giving one entry per CDR3 protein. The sample contains hundreds of thousands of distinct CDR3 sequences, about 15% of which appear only once.

The origin of this receptor is a man aged 18 to 30 with Graves' ophthalmopathy. Input material: blood. The J gene is TRBJ2-1, the V gene TRBV24-1, with D maybe TRBD1 (5 bases). DNA for the CDR3: TGTGCCACCAGTGACTCCGTCGACAGAGGCGATGAGCAGTTCTTC. Its protein is CATSDSVDRGDEQFF.